Below, 8 T cell receptor beta chains from the same sample are listed, as sequenced in a study of CD8+CD57+ T cells in acquired aplastic anemia. Individuals selected for sequencing had exhibited CD8+CD57+ cell expansion on flow cytometry. The template used for profiling TCR beta VDJ and CDR3 was genomic DNA. TCRdb reprocessed the reads via MiXCR and lists one record per CDR3 protein. In the table there are 450,000 to 600,000 distinct CDR3 sequences, approximately 33% of which are singletons. The sequenced sample was sorted CD4+, CD8+, or CD8+CD57+ T cells (not recorded which) from PBMCs. The receptors derive from a human donor with aplastic anemia.

This chain links TRBV12-3 or TRBV12-4 with TRBJ1-1, with unresolved D. The CDR3 runs to 13 residues. Trimming removed 4 bases from V and 5 bases from J, with 11 bases in between. The CDR3 DNA follows: TGTGCCAGCAGTTCCCGGTCTTTGACTGAAGCTTTCTTT. It yields the protein CASSSRSLTEAFF.

In this sample, this clonotype turned up a few times. The chain uses TRBV20-1 and TRBJ2-1, with 7 bases fitting TRBD1. The V gene end was trimmed by 3 bases and the J gene end by 5 bases; junction bases not matched to a gene: 10. Germline lookup yields CDR1 DFQATT and CDR2 SNEGSKA (reference sequence). The CDR3 has 15 residues. The CDR3 DNA reads as TGCAGTGCTAGTGAATACCGGGACAGTGACAATGAGCAGTTCTTC. Its translation is CSASEYRDSDNEQFF.

CDR3 loop: CASTKGDEQYF. The DNA for the CDR3 is TGTGCCAGCACCAAGGGGGATGAGCAGTACTTC. The V and J genes are TRBV7-2 and TRBJ2-7; a weak D match, TRBD1 (6 bases). V was cut by 7 bases and J by 7 bases, with 11 bases left in between. This CDR3 has 11 amino acids. Germline values: CDR1 SGHTA, CDR2 FQGNSA. The full variable domain, completed using reference TRBV7-2 and TRBJ2-7, is GAGVSQSPSNKVTEKGKDVELRCDPISGHTALYWYRQSLGQGLEFLIYFQGNSAPDKSGLPSDRFSAERTGGSVSTLTIQRTQQEDSAVYLCASTKGDEQYFGPGTRLTVT.

This clonotype has a count of ten or more. The genes are TRBV19 and TRBJ1-3; tentatively, D is TRBD1 (6 bases). This CDR3 contains 16 residues. CDR1 and CDR2 from the germline V gene are LNHDA and SQIVND (reference sequence). V dropped 5 bases and J dropped 1 base, with 15 bases sitting between them. The CDR3 nucleotides read TGTGCCAGTAGTCGACACGACAGGAGGTCTGGAAACACCATATATTTT. Its translation: CASSRHDRRSGNTIYF.

The chain is built from TRBV20-1 and TRBJ1-1; TRBD1 is a possible D gene (6 bases). The CDR3 sequence is 13 residues long. The ends were cut back, 5 bases at V and 3 bases at J, with 13 bases in the middle. Germline-derived CDR1 and CDR2 are DFQATT and SNEGSKA (reference sequence). The CDR3 DNA is TGCAGTGCTCCCGGCGGGGGGCACACTGAAGCTTTCTTT. It codes for CSAPGGGHTEAFF.

The chain employs TRBV24-1 and TRBJ1-4; TRBD1 aligns across 7 bases. V lost 4 bases to trimming and J lost 7 bases; unmatched junction nucleotides: 14. Per germline, CDR1 KGHDR and CDR2 SFDVKD. The CDR3 is 17 residues long. Written as DNA, the CDR3 is TGTGCCACCAGTGACCCGGCGGCGGACAGGAGGAGTGAAAAACTGTTTTTT. Translated, it gives CATSDPAADRRSEKLFF.

This clonotype was seen repeatedly, ten times or more. This chain links TRBV24-1 with TRBJ2-7; D gene ambiguous. The germline CDR1 and CDR2 sequences are KGHDR and SFDVKD. The CDR3 loop spans 14 amino acids. The germline V and J ends were trimmed by 9 bases and 3 bases, with 17 bases remaining between them. The CDR3 spells CATFHGPGRYEQYF. CDR3 bases: TGTGCCACCTTCCACGGACCCGGGCGCTACGAGCAGTACTTC.

This sequence joins TRBV10-1 and TRBJ2-1, with 7 bases that match TRBD1. Germline CDR1 and CDR2: WNHNN and SYGVQD (reference sequence). CDR3 length: 14 residues. The J segment lost 2 bases and the V segment lost 3 bases, leaving 1 base of the junction unmatched. The CDR3 nucleotides read TGCGCCAGCAGTGAACAGGGGCCCTACAATGAGCAGTTCTTC. It encodes CASSEQGPYNEQFF.